These 32 T cell receptor beta chains originate from one sample sequenced in a study of control samples from healthy donors and cancer patients. Here immunoSEQ multiplex PCR was the method, and the copy in TCRdb shows in-frame clones only, minus some. The sample contains 130,000 or so clones, about 88% of which appear only once. The sequenced sample consisted of blood. The source is a man aged 45-65 years in good health.

The rearrangement joins TRBV7-3 to TRBJ2-1, with D perhaps TRBD1 (5 bases). The V gene's germline CDR1 is SGHTA and CDR2 FQGTGA. The CDR3 is 17 residues long. V was trimmed by 4 bases and J by 2 bases, leaving 18 bases between them. The CDR3: CASSYLPARVTYNEQFF. CDR3 DNA sequence: TGTGCCAGCAGCTATCTCCCGGCCAGGGTCACCTACAATGAGCAGTTCTTC. The full variable domain, completed using reference TRBV7-3 and TRBJ2-1, is GAGVSQTPSNKVTEKGKYVELRCDPISGHTALYWYRQSLGQGPEFLIYFQGTGAADDSGLPNDRFFAVRPEGSVSTLKIQRTERGDSAVYLCASSYLPARVTYNEQFFGPGTRLTVL.

The rearrangement joins TRBV7-3 to TRBJ2-5, with D maybe TRBD1 (5 bases). The CDR3 is made up of 13 amino acids. The germline gives CDR1 SGHTA, CDR2 FQGTGA. Trimming took off 6 bases at V and 4 bases at J, with 12 bases between the two ends. CDR3 nucleotides: TGTGCCAGCAGATTAGGGGTCGGAGAGACCCAGTACTTC. The encoded protein is CASRLGVGETQYF.

J is TRBJ1-1 and V is TRBV5-3; tentative D call: TRBD1 (5 bases). TRBV5-3 falls under the ORF class, with uncertain function. Trimming removed 4 bases at V and 1 base at J, with 11 bases between. This CDR3 contains 14 residues. The CDR3 is CARSSVQGNTEAFF. The CDR3 region has the DNA TGTGCCAGAAGCAGTGTGCAGGGGAACACTGAAGCTTTCTTT.

The V gene is TRBV2, the J gene TRBJ2-7; TRBD1 agrees at 9 bases. This CDR3 contains 16 residues. Germline CDR1 is SNHLY and CDR2 is FYNNEI. J lost 6 bases, V lost 3 bases, and 12 bases had no gene match. The CDR3 sequence is CASSDTRGTGYFEQYF. For the CDR3, the DNA is TGTGCCAGCAGTGATACAAGGGGGACAGGGTACTTCGAGCAGTACTTC.

The V and J genes are TRBV6-5 and TRBJ2-6, with a tentative D call TRBD1 (5 bases). Between the trimmed V and J ends, which lost 6 bases and 3 bases, there was a span of 9 bases. The CDR3 is 14 residues long. Germline-derived CDR1 and CDR2 are MNHEY and SVGAGI. CDR3 region: CASRRGGGANVLTF. As DNA, the CDR3 is TGTGCCAGCAGAAGGGGCGGTGGGGCCAACGTCCTGACTTTC.

This chain links TRBV5-1 with TRBJ1-1; the D is unclear. Deletions cut 4 bases from V and 7 bases from J, with 17 bases between. Per germline, CDR1 SGHRS and CDR2 YFSETQ. The length of the CDR3 is 14 residues. CDR3: CASSRKHDGFEAFF. The CDR3 DNA follows: TGCGCCAGCAGCCGAAAACACGACGGATTTGAAGCTTTCTTT.

The chain uses TRBV30 and TRBJ2-7, with 7 bases lining up with TRBD2. The CDR3 runs 11 residues. J lost 3 bases, V lost 5 bases, and 1 base had no gene match. Germline CDR1 reads GTSNPN; CDR2 reads SVGIG (reference sequence). The DNA for the CDR3 is TGTGCCTGGGGGACTAACTACGAGCAGTACTTC. Residues: CAWGTNYEQYF.

The CDR3, as DNA: TGTGCCAGCAGCCAGACAGCTGTTAGTTATGGCTACACCTTC. Translation: CASSQTAVSYGYTF. The rearrangement uses TRBV3-1 (or the pseudogene TRBV3-2) and TRBJ1-2; D might be TRBD1 (5 bases). The germline V and J ends were trimmed by 3 bases and 5 bases, with 13 bases remaining between them. Germline V gene sequence: CDR1 LGHDT, CDR2 YNNKEL (reference sequence). The CDR3 consists of 14 residues.

This chain links TRBV2 with TRBJ2-5; the D call may be TRBD1 or TRBD2 (5 bases each). This CDR3 region has 13 residues. Germline CDR1 and CDR2: SNHLY and FYNNEI. V was pared by 4 bases and J by 3 bases, with 9 bases between. CDR3 sequence (DNA): TGTGCCAGCAGTGTCCAGGGAGAAGAGACCCAGTACTTC. This gives the protein CASSVQGEETQYF.

The chain links TRBV2 to TRBJ1-5; D is uncertain. V lost 0 bases and J 7 bases, leaving 16 bases between the germline ends. Germline CDR1 is SNHLY and CDR2 is FYNNEI. This CDR3 is built from 16 residues. CDR3 bases: TGTGCCAGCAGTGAAGCACCGGGTAATCCGGGACAGCCCCAGCATTTT. This codes for CASSEAPGNPGQPQHF.

On this clone: The junction differs from germline at one of its ends, possibly a read error. V and J are TRBV5-1 and TRBJ2-3; the D gene is possibly TRBD2 (5 bases). CDR1 and CDR2 (germline): SGHRS, YFSETQ. CDR3 length: 13 residues. The CDR3 loop is CTSSFRETDTQYF. The CDR3 region has the DNA TGCACCAGCAGCTTTCGGGAAACAGATACGCAGTATTTT.

This clone has only a few counts. At the DNA level, this CDR3 is encoded by other sequences in the same sample as well. The rearrangement joins TRBV9 to TRBJ1-1; no clear D gene. The length of the CDR3 is 13 residues. V dropped 2 bases and J dropped 1 base, with 6 bases sitting between them. Germline CDR1 and CDR2: SGDLS and YYNGEE. The CDR3 here is CASSVAENTEAFF. The CDR3 DNA is TGTGCCAGCAGCGTGGCAGAGAACACTGAAGCTTTCTTT.

The rearrangement joins TRBV5-8 to TRBJ1-3, with D uncertain. Germline CDR1 is SGHTS and CDR2 is YDEGEE. The CDR3 is 15 residues long. The V gene lost 1 base and the J gene lost 0 bases, with 8 bases spanning the gap. CDR3 nucleotides: TGTGCCAGCAGCTTGACGGGAAGCTCTGGAAACACCATATATTTT. This gives the protein CASSLTGSSGNTIYF.

The chain has TRBV9 and TRBJ2-7; D is uncertain. Looked up from germline, CDR1 is SGDLS and CDR2 is YYNGEE. The CDR3 is made up of 15 amino acids. The V end was cut by 3 bases, the J end by 1 base, with 14 bases between. CDR3 amino acids: CASSAQPTGSYEQYF. The CDR3 DNA reads as TGTGCCAGCAGCGCCCAACCGACTGGGTCCTACGAGCAGTACTTC.

As regards this clone: Germline is not matched at one junction end, which may reflect a read error. The CDR3 sequence: CASSALAGVHF. In DNA, the CDR3 is TGTGCCAGCAGCGCCCTAGCGGGGGTCCACTTC. This chain links TRBV7-9 with TRBJ2-5, with TRBD2 identical over 10 bases. CDR3 length equals 11 residues. Germline loops: CDR1 SEHNR, CDR2 FQNEAQ (reference sequence).

CDR3 sequence: CASSRQPTNEKLFF. The DNA of the CDR3 is TGTGCCAGCAGTCGACAGCCAACTAATGAAAAACTGTTTTTT. J is TRBJ1-4 and V is TRBV2, with TRBD1 as a possible D gene (5 bases). Germline V gene data show CDR1 as SNHLY and CDR2 as FYNNEI. This CDR3 has 14 amino acids. V dropped 5 bases and J dropped 0 bases, with 7 bases sitting between them.

CDR3 protein: CASREVGGRTSYEQYF. The CDR3 bases are TGTGCCAGCAGAGAAGTCGGCGGCCGTACGTCCTACGAGCAGTACTTC. The genes are TRBV28 and TRBJ2-7; D is uncertain. The length of the CDR3 is 16 residues. Germline V CDR1 and CDR2: MDHEN, SYDVKM. V was trimmed by 6 bases and J by 1 base, leaving 19 bases between them.

This rearrangement joins TRBV18 to TRBJ1-3; the D is unclear. The CDR3 is made up of 16 amino acids. V lost 0 bases to trimming and J lost 0 bases, with 9 bases between them. Germline V gene sequence: CDR1 KGHSH, CDR2 LQKENI. The CDR3 DNA follows: TGTGCCAGCTCACCACCCCAACCGAGCTCTGGAAACACCATATATTTT. Protein product: CASSPPQPSSGNTIYF. Complete variable domain (other parts from reference TRBV18 and TRBJ1-3): NAGVMQNPRHLVRRRGQEARLRCSPMKGHSHVYWYRQLPEEGLKFMVYLQKENIIDESGMPKERFSAEFPKEGPSILRIQQVVRGDSAAYFCASSPPQPSSGNTIYFGEGSWLTVV.

CDR3 sequence: CAISVGMETEAFF. The CDR3 nucleotides are TGTGCCATCAGTGTAGGGATGGAGACTGAAGCTTTCTTT. V usage is TRBV10-3 and J usage is TRBJ1-1; D unclear. The CDR3 spans 13 residues. V shed 4 bases and J shed 5 bases, with 11 bases lying between them. In germline, CDR1 is ENHRY, CDR2 SYGVKD.

The gene calls are TRBV11-3 and TRBJ2-7; 7 nucleotides align to TRBD1. The CDR3 covers 16 residues. The junction had 10 bases not matched to a gene; V was cut back by 3 bases and J by 2 bases. Germline CDR1 reads SGHNT; CDR2 reads YENEEA. In nucleotides, the CDR3 is TGTGCCAGCAGCTTTAGTATCAGGGACAGAGCCTACGAGCAGTACTTC. Protein product: CASSFSIRDRAYEQYF. The entire variable domain, with the rest obtained from reference TRBV11-3 and TRBJ2-7, is as follows: EAGVVQSPRYKIIEKKQPVAFWCNPISGHNTLYWYLQNLGQGPELLIRYENEEAVDDSQLPKDRFSAERLKGVDSTLKIQPAELGDSAVYLCASSFSIRDRAYEQYFGPGTRLTVT.

This clone was counted once. The CDR3: CASRYTSSNEQFF. The CDR3 DNA is TGCGCCAGCAGGTACACGAGCAGCAATGAGCAGTTCTTC. This chain connects TRBV5-1 to TRBJ2-1; D is undetermined. With 5 bases removed from V and 6 bases from J, the gap between germline ends came to 12 bases. CDR3 length equals 13 residues. Per the germline V gene, CDR1 is SGHRS and CDR2 is YFSETQ. Full variable domain (missing parts from reference TRBV5-1 and TRBJ2-1): KAGVTQTPRYLIKTRGQQVTLSCSPISGHRSVSWYQQTPGQGLQFLFEYFSETQRNKGNFPGRFSGRQFSNSRSEMNVSTLELGDSALYLCASRYTSSNEQFFGPGTRLTVL.

The V gene is TRBV6-5, the J gene TRBJ2-7, with 10 bases aligning to TRBD1. The V and J ends lost 2 bases and 3 bases, in that order; junction bases with no gene match: 1. The length of the CDR3 is 14 residues. Germline CDR1 MNHEY, CDR2 SVGAGI. The CDR3 sequence: CASSYRDRGYEQYF. CDR3 sequence (DNA): TGTGCCAGCAGTTACCGGGACAGGGGCTACGAGCAGTACTTC.

The CDR3 here is CASSVVGQLYNEQFF. The CDR3 DNA is TGTGCCAGCAGCGTAGTGGGACAGCTGTACAATGAGCAGTTCTTC. The chain links TRBV9 to TRBJ2-1, with 7 bases lining up with TRBD1. This CDR3 region has 15 residues. Germline V gene data show CDR1 as SGDLS and CDR2 as YYNGEE. Losses at the gene ends were 0 bases for V and 4 bases for J; bases not matched to a gene: 4. The variable domain in full, with the rest retrieved from reference TRBV9 and TRBJ2-1, is DSGVTQTPKHLITATGQRVTLRCSPRSGDLSVYWYQQSLDQGLQFLIQYYNGEERAKGNILERFSAQQFPDLHSELNLSSLELGDSALYFCASSVVGQLYNEQFFGPGTRLTVL.

V gene TRBV2 combines with J gene TRBJ2-1; no clear D. This CDR3 is 11 amino acids long. From germline, CDR1 is SNHLY and CDR2 FYNNEI. The V end was cut by 9 bases, the J end by 8 bases, with 11 bases between. This CDR3 is CARTRFDEQFF. CDR3 DNA: TGTGCCAGAACCCGGTTTGATGAGCAGTTCTTC.

J is TRBJ1-1 and V is TRBV6-2 or TRBV6-3; D is perhaps TRBD1 (5 bases). Germline V CDR1 and CDR2: MNHEY, SVGEGT. The CDR3 sequence is 15 residues long. Deletions cut 2 bases from V and 4 bases from J, with 14 bases between. This CDR3 reads CASSYPTGLSTEAFF. The CDR3 nucleotides are TGTGCCAGCAGTTACCCCACAGGATTGAGCACTGAAGCTTTCTTT.

V usage is TRBV10-3 and J usage is TRBJ1-2; TRBD1 agrees at 9 bases. Germline-derived CDR1 and CDR2 are ENHRY and SYGVKD. The CDR3 extends over 14 amino acids. V lost 6 bases to trimming and J lost 6 bases; unmatched junction nucleotides: 8. The CDR3 sequence: CAIRPGTGTDGYTF. CDR3 coding DNA: TGTGCCATCAGACCCGGGACAGGGACCGATGGCTACACCTTC.

This clone was counted a single time. The chain couples TRBV5-1 to TRBJ2-7, with D possibly TRBD1 on 6 matching bases. CDR1 and CDR2 from the germline V gene are SGHRS and YFSETQ. Trimming shortened V by 4 bases and J by 1 base, and 9 bases separated the two germline ends. This CDR3 region has 13 residues. The CDR3 here is CASSPGHSYEQYF. The CDR3, as DNA: TGCGCCAGCAGCCCGGGACATTCCTACGAGCAGTACTTC. Filled out from reference TRBV5-1 and TRBJ2-7, the complete variable domain reads KAGVTQTPRYLIKTRGQQVTLSCSPISGHRSVSWYQQTPGQGLQFLFEYFSETQRNKGNFPGRFSGRQFSNSRSEMNVSTLELGDSALYLCASSPGHSYEQYFGPGTRLTVT.

V and J are TRBV27 and TRBJ2-1; D tentatively reads TRBD1 or TRBD2 (5 bases each). This CDR3 spans 15 amino acids. Germline V gives CDR1 MNHEY, CDR2 SMNVEV (reference sequence). The ends were cut back, 6 bases at V and 5 bases at J, with 17 bases in the middle. CDR3 sequence reads: CASRDRPGTNNEQFF. CDR3 DNA sequence: TGTGCCAGCAGAGATCGGCCAGGGACGAACAATGAGCAGTTCTTC.

This sequence joins TRBV7-9 and TRBJ1-1; perhaps TRBD1 as D (5 bases). V gave up 4 bases and J gave up 3 bases, with 18 bases separating them. This CDR3 is 16 amino acids long. In germline, CDR1 is SEHNR, CDR2 FQNEAQ (reference sequence). This chain's CDR3 is CASSSTGPRGDTEAFF. CDR3 DNA sequence: TGTGCCAGCAGCTCGACCGGGCCTCGAGGGGACACTGAAGCTTTCTTT.

The chain uses TRBV20-1 and TRBJ2-5; TRBD2 matches 7 bases. V was pared by 5 bases and J by 3 bases, with 0 bases of the junction left unmatched. The germline gives CDR1 DFQATT, CDR2 SNEGSKA (reference sequence). CDR3 length: 11 residues. The DNA for the CDR3 is TGCAGTGCTGCGGGGGAAGAGACCCAGTACTTC. Its protein product is CSAAGEETQYF.

The CDR3 region has the DNA TGTGCCAGCAGCCCCGCCCCCGGGACTAGCACCCACGAGCAGTACTTC. Translated: CASSPAPGTSTHEQYF. The chain links TRBV4-2 to TRBJ2-7; TRBD2 matches 9 bases. The CDR3 consists of 16 residues. The V gene's germline CDR1 is LGHNA and CDR2 YNFKEQ. Trimming at V came to 4 bases and at J to 5 bases, leaving 12 bases not matched to a gene.

The CDR3 is CATSDQGQPGVTDTQYF. CDR3 bases: TGTGCCACCAGTGACCAGGGACAGCCTGGGGTCACAGATACGCAGTATTTT. J is TRBJ2-3 and V is TRBV24-1; TRBD1 aligns across 7 bases. Germline trimming cut 4 bases from V and 2 bases from J; bases unmatched to any gene: 11. Germline V gene lookup returns CDR1 KGHDR and CDR2 SFDVKD. This CDR3 region has 17 residues.